This T cell receptor beta chain was captured in a study of blood T cells in healthy people across ages. CDR1 and CDR2 from the germline V gene are DFQATT and SNEGSKA (reference sequence). Losses at the gene ends were 0 bases for V and 4 bases for J; bases not matched to a gene: 9. This CDR3 is 15 amino acids long. This clonotype was seen more than once but under ten times. Sample-barcoded 5' priming and a J-beta primer mix drove a second PCR of roughly 7 to 11 cycles. TCRdb reanalysed the 5' RACE reads using MiXCR and keeps one entry per CDR3 protein. The table has 1.5 million to 2 million distinct CDR3 sequences, approximately 30% seen once.

The rearrangement links TRBV20-1 to TRBJ2-7; 7 bases agree with TRBD1. The TCR comes from a woman aged 30 to 39 in good health. Material: blood. The CDR3 loop is CSARDQGEGAYEQYF. CDR3 nucleotides: TGCAGTGCTAGAGATCAGGGTGAGGGGGCGTACGAGCAGTACTTC.